The entry below describes one T cell receptor beta chain. This specimen belongs to a study of blood T cell repertoires in COVID-19. Study overall: The study drew acute and convalescent COVID-19 samples from the United States, Italy and Spain. T cells, B-cell-depleted T cells, or PBMCs provided the cDNA or gDNA that served as material.

Original data processing: Reference gene primer amplification gave nucleated cell count estimates. This table comes from immunoSEQ multiplex PCR, and its TCRdb copy is limited to in-frame clones, with some not included. That table gives V, J and clone size, and the DNA gave D and trimming. This table has 100,000 to 120,000 clones, 85% appearing once. The sample comprised peripheral blood. The sequence was collected from a human donor in a cohort sampled during active COVID-19.

The CDR3 nucleotides read TGTGCCAGCAGTGACGGACAGGGGGGCACTGAAGCTTTCTTT. Translation: CASSDGQGGTEAFF. V and J are TRBV6-4 and TRBJ1-1; TRBD1 agrees at 10 bases. V lost 2 bases to trimming and J lost 4 bases; unmatched junction nucleotides: 1. The CDR3 length is 14 residues. In germline, CDR1 is MRHNA, CDR2 SNTAGT.